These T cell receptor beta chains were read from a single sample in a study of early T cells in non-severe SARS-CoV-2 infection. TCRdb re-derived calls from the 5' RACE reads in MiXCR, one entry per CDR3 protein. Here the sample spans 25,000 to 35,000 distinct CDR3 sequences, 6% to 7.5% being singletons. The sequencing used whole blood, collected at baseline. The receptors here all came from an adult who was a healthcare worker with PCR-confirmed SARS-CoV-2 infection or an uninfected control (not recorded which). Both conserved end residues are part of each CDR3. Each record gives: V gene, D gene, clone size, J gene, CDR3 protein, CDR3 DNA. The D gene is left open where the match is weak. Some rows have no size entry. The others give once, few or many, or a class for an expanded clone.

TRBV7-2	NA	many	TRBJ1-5	CASSLSREGQPQHF	TGTGCCAGCAGCTTATCGCGGGAAGGACAGCCCCAGCATTTT
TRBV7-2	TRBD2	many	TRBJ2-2	CASSLGLAAGELFF	TGTGCCAGCAGCTTAGGACTAGCGGCCGGGGAGCTGTTTTTT
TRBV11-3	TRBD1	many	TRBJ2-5	CASHAWTGEETQYF	TGTGCCAGCCATGCGTGGACAGGGGAAGAGACCCAGTACTTC
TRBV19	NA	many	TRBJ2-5	CASSIAEGETQYF	TGTGCCAGTAGTATAGCTGAGGGAGAGACCCAGTACTTC
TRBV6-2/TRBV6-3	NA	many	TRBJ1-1	CASAFLPGQSWGTEAFF	TGTGCCAGCGCGTTTCTCCCGGGGCAGTCTTGGGGCACTGAAGCTTTCTTT
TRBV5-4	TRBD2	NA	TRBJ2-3	CASRTSGNTDTQYF	TGTGCCAGCCGCACCAGCGGGAACACAGATACGCAGTATTTT
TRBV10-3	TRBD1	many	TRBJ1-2	CAISGRTGDGYTF	TGTGCCATCAGTGGACGGACAGGGGACGGCTACACCTTC
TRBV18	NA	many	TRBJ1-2	CASSPPAGYGYTF	TGTGCCAGCTCACCACCGGCAGGTTATGGCTACACCTTC
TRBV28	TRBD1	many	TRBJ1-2	CASSTGTGYGGYTF	TGTGCCAGCAGTACCGGGACAGGATATGGTGGCTACACCTTC
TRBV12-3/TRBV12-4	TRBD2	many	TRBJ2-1	CASSPLAGGYNEQFF	TGTGCCAGCAGCCCCCTAGCGGGGGGATACAATGAGCAGTTCTTC
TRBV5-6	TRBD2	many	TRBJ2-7	CASSLGLASEQYF	TGTGCCAGCAGCTTGGGACTAGCAAGCGAGCAGTACTTC
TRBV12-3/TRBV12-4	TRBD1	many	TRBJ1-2	CASSPGQGDYGYTF	TGTGCCAGCAGCCCCGGACAGGGTGACTATGGCTACACCTTC
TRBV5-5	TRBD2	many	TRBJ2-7	CASSLDSPGLLAGVYEQYF	TGTGCCAGCAGCTTGGATTCCCCTGGCCTACTAGCGGGAGTCTACGAGCAGTACTTC
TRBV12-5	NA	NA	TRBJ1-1	CASGLIRGTEAFF	TGTGCTAGTGGTTTGATCCGGGGCACTGAAGCTTTCTTT
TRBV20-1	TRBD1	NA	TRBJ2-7	CSARTPGQATYEQYF	TGCAGTGCTAGAACCCCGGGACAGGCGACCTACGAGCAGTACTTC
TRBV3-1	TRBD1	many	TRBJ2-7	CASSPNGQGTGDEQYF	TGTGCCAGCAGCCCCAACGGACAGGGCACAGGCGACGAGCAGTACTTC
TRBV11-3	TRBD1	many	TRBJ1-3	CASSYRGSGNTIYF	TGTGCCAGCAGCTACAGGGGATCTGGAAACACCATATATTTT
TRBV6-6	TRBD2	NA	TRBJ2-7	CASSYREGEQYF	TGTGCCAGCAGTTACCGGGAGGGGGAGCAGTACTTC
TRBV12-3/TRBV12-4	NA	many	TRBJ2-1	CASTPGDGSSYNEQFF	TGTGCCAGCACCCCCGGGGATGGCAGCTCCTACAATGAGCAGTTCTTC
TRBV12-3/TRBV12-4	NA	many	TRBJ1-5	CASSFGQRNQPQHF	TGTGCCAGCAGTTTCGGCCAGCGGAATCAGCCCCAGCATTTT
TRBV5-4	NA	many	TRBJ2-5	CASSLAGLQETQYF	TGTGCCAGCAGCTTGGCCGGACTTCAGGAGACCCAGTACTTC
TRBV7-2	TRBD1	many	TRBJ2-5	CASRSGGTGGEETQYF	TGTGCCAGCAGATCAGGGGGGACAGGGGGCGAGGAGACCCAGTACTTC
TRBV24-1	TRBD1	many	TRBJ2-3	CATGGESTDTQYF	TGTGCCACAGGGGGCGAGAGCACAGATACGCAGTATTTT
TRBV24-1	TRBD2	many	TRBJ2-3	CATSDSPGLATSTDTQYF	TGTGCCACCAGTGATTCACCGGGACTAGCGACTAGCACAGATACGCAGTATTTT
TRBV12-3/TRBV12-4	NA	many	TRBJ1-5	CASSPPGGNNQPQHF	TGTGCCAGCAGCCCCCCCGGGGGTAACAATCAGCCCCAGCATTTT
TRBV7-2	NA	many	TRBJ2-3	CASSLETTPDTQYF	TGTGCCAGCAGCTTAGAAACTACGCCAGATACGCAGTATTTT
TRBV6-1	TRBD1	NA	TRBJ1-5	CASSEIGTGSNQPQHF	TGTGCCAGCAGTGAGATCGGGACAGGCAGCAATCAGCCCCAGCATTTT
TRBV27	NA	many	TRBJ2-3	CASSADIASTDTQYF	TGTGCCAGCAGTGCGGACATAGCTAGCACAGATACGCAGTATTTT
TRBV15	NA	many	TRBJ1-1	CATSMGRGLSTEAFF	TGTGCCACCAGCATGGGTAGAGGGCTGAGCACTGAAGCTTTCTTT
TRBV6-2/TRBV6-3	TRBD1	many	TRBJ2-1	CATSGTGLYNEQFF	TGTGCCACCTCCGGGACAGGGCTTTACAATGAGCAGTTCTTC
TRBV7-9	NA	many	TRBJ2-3	CASSLDVGAADTQYF	TGTGCCAGCAGCTTAGACGTCGGGGCCGCAGATACGCAGTATTTT
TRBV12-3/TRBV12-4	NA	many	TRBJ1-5	CASSSQTGQPQHF	TGTGCCAGCAGTTCCCAGACTGGACAGCCCCAGCATTTT
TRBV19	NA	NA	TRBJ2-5	CASSTFTGNQETQYF	TGTGCCAGTAGTACCTTCACAGGGAACCAAGAGACCCAGTACTTC
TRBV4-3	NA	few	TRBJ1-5	CASSQDLQGSPQHF	TGCGCCAGCAGCCAAGACTTACAGGGATCACCCCAGCATTTT
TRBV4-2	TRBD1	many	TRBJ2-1	CASSQETGSNEQFF	TGTGCCAGCAGCCAAGAGACAGGGTCGAATGAGCAGTTCTTC
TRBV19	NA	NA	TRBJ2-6	CASSSRPSGANVLTF	TGTGCCAGTAGTAGCCGCCCGTCCGGGGCCAACGTCCTGACTTTC
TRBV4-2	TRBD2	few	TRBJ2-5	CASSQVEAGGEETQYF	TGTGCCAGCAGCCAAGTTGAGGCGGGGGGAGAGGAGACCCAGTACTTC
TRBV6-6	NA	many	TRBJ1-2	CASSYIAPNYGYTF	TGTGCCAGCAGTTATATCGCCCCTAACTATGGCTACACCTTC
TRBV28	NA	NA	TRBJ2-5	CASPPFGGFRGDETQYF	TGTGCCAGCCCTCCTTTTGGGGGGTTTAGAGGAGACGAGACCCAGTACTTC
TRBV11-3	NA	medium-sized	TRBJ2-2	CASSIWGGAGELFF	TGTGCCAGCAGCATTTGGGGTGGGGCCGGGGAGCTGTTTTTT
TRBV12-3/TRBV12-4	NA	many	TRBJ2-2	CASCPDRNRGMTGELFF	TGTGCCAGCTGCCCCGACAGGAATCGGGGGATGACCGGGGAGCTGTTTTTT
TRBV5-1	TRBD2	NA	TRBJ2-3	CASSIGLAGVSTDTQYF	TGCGCCAGCAGCATCGGACTAGCGGGAGTCTCCACAGATACGCAGTATTTT
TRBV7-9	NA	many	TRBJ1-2	CASSLEGETF	TGTGCCAGCAGCTTAGAGGGCGAAACCTTC
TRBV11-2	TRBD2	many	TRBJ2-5	CASSFGSGRLETQYF	TGTGCCAGCAGCTTCGGTAGCGGGAGATTGGAGACCCAGTACTTC
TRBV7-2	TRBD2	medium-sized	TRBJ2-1	CASSLVPSGGREQFF	TGTGCCAGCAGCTTAGTACCTAGCGGGGGCCGTGAGCAGTTCTTC
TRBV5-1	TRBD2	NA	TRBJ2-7	CASSLYGGTYEQYF	TGCGCCAGCAGCTTGTACGGGGGGACCTACGAGCAGTACTTC
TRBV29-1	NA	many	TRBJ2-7	CSVRGQPYEQYF	TGCAGCGTTCGAGGCCAGCCCTACGAGCAGTACTTC
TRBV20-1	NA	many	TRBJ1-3	CSARLGAYGNTIYF	TGCAGTGCTAGGCTGGGTGCTTACGGAAACACCATATATTTT
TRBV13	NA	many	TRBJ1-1	CASSLFGGAFFTEAFF	TGTGCCAGCAGCTTATTCGGGGGGGCCTTTTTTACTGAAGCTTTCTTT
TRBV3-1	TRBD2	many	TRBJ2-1	CASSQDWFRGVNEQFF	TGTGCCAGCAGCCAAGATTGGTTCCGGGGGGTCAATGAGCAGTTCTTC
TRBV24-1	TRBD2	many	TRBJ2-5	CATSDQTSGYNQETQYF	TGTGCCACCAGTGACCAGACTAGCGGGTACAACCAAGAGACCCAGTACTTC
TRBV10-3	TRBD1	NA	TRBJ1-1	CAIAQSGQGNTEAFF	TGTGCCATCGCTCAGTCAGGACAGGGGAACACTGAAGCTTTCTTT
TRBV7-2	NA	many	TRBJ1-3	CASSLAGTPGGNTIYF	TGTGCCAGCAGCTTAGCGGGGACCCCTGGGGGAAACACCATATATTTT
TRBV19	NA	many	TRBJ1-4	CASMRKNEKLFF	TGTGCCAGTATGCGGAAAAATGAAAAACTGTTTTTT
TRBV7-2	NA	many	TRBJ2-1	CASSLVRGNEQFF	TGTGCCAGCAGCTTAGTTCGAGGAAATGAGCAGTTCTTC
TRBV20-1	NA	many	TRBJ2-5	CSARGIRGALGETQYF	TGCAGTGCTAGGGGAATTAGGGGGGCCCTGGGCGAGACCCAGTACTTC